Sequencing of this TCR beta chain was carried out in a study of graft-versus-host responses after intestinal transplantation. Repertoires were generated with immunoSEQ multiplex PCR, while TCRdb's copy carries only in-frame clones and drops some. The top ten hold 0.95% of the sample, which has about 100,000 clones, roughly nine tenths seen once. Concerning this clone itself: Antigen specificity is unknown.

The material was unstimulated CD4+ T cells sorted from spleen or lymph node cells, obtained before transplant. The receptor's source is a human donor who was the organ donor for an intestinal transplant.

CDR3 sequence: CASSLRRLAGGRDETQYF. Here the CDR3 DNA reads TGTGCCAGCAGTTTAAGGCGACTAGCGGGGGGGAGGGACGAGACCCAGTACTTC. The chain carries TRBV28 and TRBJ2-5; 14 nucleotides align to TRBD2. The V gene end was trimmed by 2 bases and the J gene end by 5 bases; junction bases not matched to a gene: 10. Per germline, CDR1 MDHEN and CDR2 SYDVKM. The CDR3 is made up of 18 amino acids.